This entry describes one T cell receptor (beta chain). These data belong to a study of patients and donors after allogeneic stem cell transplantation. Each CDR3 protein gets one entry after TCRdb re-called the RT-PCR reads with MiXCR. The sample holds about 960,000 distinct CDR3 sequences, about a sixth seen once. The CDR3 runs to 15 residues. V lost 5 bases, J lost 1 base, and 12 bases lay in between. CDR1 SGHRS and CDR2 YFSETQ come from the germline V gene. This chain connects TRBV5-1 to TRBJ2-2; tentative D call: TRBD1 (5 bases). Specimen: blood, either unsorted or a sorted T cell fraction (not recorded which). This clonotype originated in a human donor who was either an allogeneic HSCT recipient or a stem cell or donor lymphocyte infusion donor (not recorded which). It is not recorded whose cells these are; they may come from a transplant donor. The CDR3 is CASRSITGNTGELFF. CDR3 in DNA: TGCGCCAGCAGATCGATCACAGGGAACACCGGGGAGCTGTTTTTT.